These 23 T cell receptor beta chains originate from one sample sequenced in a study of shared clonotypes between healthy human individuals (dated by TCRdb to 2018 to 2021). To prepare the library, the immunoSEQ multiplex PCR assay was applied. The source is immuneACCESS, and TCRdb retained only in-frame sequences with V and J called. Part of the clones is not carried over; for the studies checked, unresolved V genes explain less than half of this, and the remainder is unexplained. The sample yields 700,000 to 950,000 clones; about 96% were counted once. Less than 0.25% of the sample goes to the ten largest clones. CD8 naive samples were obtained by positive selection for CCR7 among CD45RO-negative cells, yielding a CD45RA+CCR7+ population from which TemRA cells were excluded. What was sequenced was naive CD8+ T cells sorted from blood. Interpreted using the paper, the cell subset or site label stands for: CD45RA+CCR7+. The receptors shown here come from a man younger than 40 in good health.

The gene calls are TRBV16 and TRBJ2-1; D call uncertain. The V end lost 4 bases, the J end lost 8 bases, and 18 bases lay between the germline ends. CDR1 is KGHSY, CDR2 FQNENV, per germline. The CDR3 is 15 amino acids. CDR3 in DNA: TGTGCCAGCAGCCGACCCCGACCTCTTAGGGATGAGCAGTTCTTC. Translated: CASSRPRPLRDEQFF.

This clone was seen only a few times. This rearrangement joins TRBV6-4 to TRBJ1-5; D is possibly TRBD1 (5 bases). The CDR3 is 17 residues long. V gave up 4 bases and J gave up 0 bases, with 16 bases separating them. Germline V lookup: CDR1 MRHNA, CDR2 SNTAGT. The CDR3 loop is CASSGARADYSNQPQHF. CDR3 nucleotides: TGTGCCAGCAGTGGGGCCAGGGCGGACTATAGCAATCAGCCCCAGCATTTT.

V gene TRBV7-9 combines with J gene TRBJ2-2, with D uncertain. Looked up from germline, CDR1 is SEHNR and CDR2 is FQNEAQ (reference sequence). With 8 bases removed from V and 4 bases from J, the gap between germline ends came to 23 bases. The CDR3 length is 17 residues. In nucleotides, the CDR3 is TGTGCCAGCTCTTCGAGGTCGGAAATTGGATCCACCGGGGAGCTGTTTTTT. This codes for CASSSRSEIGSTGELFF.

The chain recombines TRBV7-6 with TRBJ2-3, with TRBD2 matching over 10 bases. V shed 2 bases, J shed 8 bases, and the junction held 10 bases outside the gene matches. This CDR3 has 16 residues. From germline, CDR1 is SGHVS and CDR2 FNYEAQ. The CDR3 loop reads CASSLTLAGDEGTQYF. CDR3 DNA sequence: TGTGCCAGCAGCTTAACCCTAGCGGGAGACGAGGGTACGCAGTATTTT.

The chain has TRBV29-1 and TRBJ1-3; 7 bases fit TRBD1. J gave up 1 base and V 8 bases, and 2 bases lay outside the gene matches. The CDR3 contains 12 residues. The V gene's germline CDR1 is SQVTM and CDR2 ANQGSEA. The CDR3 DNA reads TGCAGCTTCAGGGGGTCTGGAAACACCATATATTTT. Encoded protein: CSFRGSGNTIYF.

In its sample, this clone was seen once. The chain couples TRBV11-2 to TRBJ2-3; 9 nucleotides agree with TRBD1. The V gene's germline CDR1 is SGHAT and CDR2 FQNNGV. Losses at the gene ends were 5 bases for V and 5 bases for J; bases not matched to a gene: 8. This CDR3 comprises 15 residues. The CDR3 protein is CASSQQTGGLDTQYF. For the CDR3, the DNA is TGTGCCAGCAGCCAACAGACAGGGGGATTAGATACGCAGTATTTT.

This rearrangement joins TRBV7-9 to TRBJ2-7, with 8 bases identical to TRBD2. The germline gives CDR1 SEHNR, CDR2 FQNEAQ (reference sequence). There are 12 residues in the CDR3. Trimming cost V 4 bases and J 6 bases; bases outside gene matches: 2. The chain's CDR3 is CASSSGTSEQYF. Here the CDR3 DNA reads TGTGCCAGCAGCTCCGGGACTAGCGAGCAGTACTTC.

This chain joins TRBV27 and TRBJ2-1; 13 bases align to TRBD2. V dropped 5 bases and J dropped 0; count of bases not matched to a gene: 7. The germline V gene encodes CDR1 MNHEY and CDR2 SMNVEV (reference sequence). This CDR3 region has 18 residues. The CDR3 nucleotides read TGTGCCAGCAGTCCCACTAGCGGGAGGGTAAGCTCCTACAATGAGCAGTTCTTC. Its translation: CASSPTSGRVSSYNEQFF.

This sequence joins TRBV10-1 and TRBJ2-2, with D uncertain. CDR1 and CDR2 (germline): WNHNN, SYGVQD (reference sequence). Trimming stripped 5 bases from V and 5 bases from J, with 9 bases between. The CDR3 length is 13 residues. DNA of the CDR3: TGCGCCAGCAGTCACCTCCCAACCGGGGAGCTGTTTTTT. This codes for CASSHLPTGELFF.

This chain links TRBV4-3 with TRBJ1-1; no clear D. The germline V gene has CDR1 LGHNA and CDR2 YSLEER. The CDR3 totals 14 residues. The V gene lost 1 base and the J gene lost 3 bases, with 9 bases spanning the gap. The CDR3 loop is CASSQVRADTEAFF. The CDR3 region has the DNA TGCGCCAGCAGCCAAGTACGGGCGGACACTGAAGCTTTCTTT.

The chain links TRBV6-4 to TRBJ2-1, with 11 bases matching TRBD2. V shed 3 bases and J 10 bases; nucleotides not matched to a gene: 8. The CDR3 runs 15 residues. The germline V gene has CDR1 MRHNA and CDR2 SNTAGT. The CDR3: CASSDIAGGPREQFF. The DNA for the CDR3 is TGTGCCAGCAGTGATATAGCGGGAGGGCCGCGAGAGCAGTTCTTC.

For the CDR3, the DNA is TGTGCCAGCAGACCCTCGTGGGTACTCGAGACCCAGTACTTC. The encoded protein is CASRPSWVLETQYF. The rearrangement uses TRBV6-1 and TRBJ2-5; no reliable D call. Germline V gene sequence: CDR1 MNHNS, CDR2 SASEGT. The CDR3 length is 14 residues. Trimming took 6 bases from V and 5 from J, leaving 16 bases between them.

This chain links TRBV28 with TRBJ1-3; a weak D match, TRBD1 (6 bases). The CDR3 spans 14 residues. With 2 bases removed from V and 2 bases from J, the gap between germline ends came to 7 bases. Per germline, CDR1 MDHEN and CDR2 SYDVKM. CDR3 coding DNA: TGTGCCAGCAGTTTAGGGGGCACTGGAAACACCATATATTTT. The encoded protein is CASSLGGTGNTIYF.

The chain combines TRBV6-1 with TRBJ1-1; D remains ambiguous. Germline values: CDR1 MNHNS, CDR2 SASEGT. V shed 0 bases and J shed 0 bases, with 17 bases lying between them. The CDR3 is made up of 18 amino acids. CDR3 in amino acids: CASSEALPSARMNTEAFF. DNA for the CDR3: TGTGCCAGCAGTGAAGCGCTTCCCAGCGCCAGGATGAACACTGAAGCTTTCTTT.

The rearrangement links TRBV9 to TRBJ2-7, with D tentatively TRBD2 (5 bases). CDR3 length: 15 residues. V was cut by 4 bases and J by 2 bases, with 16 bases left in between. Germline lookup yields CDR1 SGDLS and CDR2 YYNGEE. The CDR3 DNA is TGTGCCAGCAGCCCAAGGACTGAATACCCCTACGAGCAGTACTTC. The encoded protein is CASSPRTEYPYEQYF.

V and J are TRBV9 and TRBJ2-1, with TRBD1 identical over 8 bases. This CDR3 comprises 16 residues. Germline CDR1 is SGDLS and CDR2 is YYNGEE. V trimming: 3 bases; J trimming: 0 bases; junction bases outside the gene matches: 5. The CDR3 nucleotides read TGTGCCAGCAGCGCCGGACAGGGCAGCTCCTACAATGAGCAGTTCTTC. Its protein product is CASSAGQGSSYNEQFF.

The chain uses TRBV10-3 and TRBJ1-1; 8 nucleotides align to TRBD1. The CDR3 consists of 14 residues. Germline assignment: CDR1 ENHRY and CDR2 SYGVKD. J gave up 7 bases and V 3 bases, and 7 bases lay outside the gene matches. The CDR3 sequence is CAISEQGVGGEAFF. CDR3 coding DNA: TGTGCCATCAGTGAACAGGGGGTCGGTGGTGAAGCTTTCTTT.

CDR3 DNA: TGTGCCTGGACAGGGGGGATTGTAGAGACCCAGTACTTC. Its translation: CAWTGGIVETQYF. The genes are TRBV30 and TRBJ2-5; possibly TRBD1 for D (7 bases). The CDR3 runs to 13 residues. The germline CDR1 and CDR2 sequences are GTSNPN and SVGIG (reference sequence). Trimming pared 4 bases from V and 4 bases from J, leaving 13 bases between. Looking up the rest from reference TRBV30 and TRBJ2-5 gives the full variable domain: SQTIHQWPATLVQPVGSPLSLECTVEGTSNPNLYWYRQAAGRGLQLLFYSVGIGQISSEVPQNLSASRPQDRQFILSSKKLLLSDSGFYLCAWTGGIVETQYFGPGTRLLVL.

The gene calls are TRBV27 and TRBJ2-7, with no clear D. Germline values: CDR1 MNHEY, CDR2 SMNVEV (reference sequence). The CDR3 is made up of 13 amino acids. V was cut by 0 bases and J by 3 bases, with 6 bases left in between. The CDR3: CASSLSVVYEQYF. The CDR3 coding sequence is TGTGCCAGCAGTTTATCGGTGGTCTACGAGCAGTACTTC.

The chain has TRBV19 and TRBJ2-1, with 10 bases that match TRBD1. The CDR3 loop spans 16 amino acids. V lost 4 bases to trimming and J lost 2 bases; unmatched junction nucleotides: 5. The germline CDR1 and CDR2 sequences are LNHDA and SQIVND (reference sequence). CDR3 in amino acids: CASSKGDRGTYNEQFF. In nucleotides, the CDR3 is TGTGCCAGTAGTAAAGGGGACAGGGGAACCTACAATGAGCAGTTCTTC.

The J gene is TRBJ2-7, the V gene TRBV27; maybe TRBD1 (6 bases). The CDR3 runs 15 residues. Trimming cost V 2 bases and J 5 bases, with 16 bases left between them. Germline V gene sequence: CDR1 MNHEY, CDR2 SMNVEV (reference sequence). CDR3 bases: TGTGCCAGCAGTTTAGTCGGTGAAGCAGGGGACGAGCAGTACTTC. It encodes CASSLVGEAGDEQYF.

The chain carries TRBV9 and TRBJ2-1, with 7 bases identical to TRBD2. Germline V gene data show CDR1 as SGDLS and CDR2 as YYNGEE. This CDR3 is 14 amino acids long. The V and J ends lost 0 bases and 9 bases, in that order; junction bases with no gene match: 6. The CDR3 nucleotides read TGTGCCAGCAGCGTAGAGGCTAGCGGCGGTGAGCAGTTCTTC. Protein product: CASSVEASGGEQFF.

The rearrangement joins TRBV10-3 to TRBJ2-3, with TRBD1 matching over 9 bases. In germline, CDR1 is ENHRY, CDR2 SYGVKD. The CDR3 has 17 amino acids. V lost 6 bases and J lost 3; bases outside the gene matches: 13. The CDR3: CAISHVRGQGITDTQYF. In DNA form, the CDR3 reads TGTGCCATCAGCCACGTTAGAGGACAGGGGATAACAGATACGCAGTATTTT.